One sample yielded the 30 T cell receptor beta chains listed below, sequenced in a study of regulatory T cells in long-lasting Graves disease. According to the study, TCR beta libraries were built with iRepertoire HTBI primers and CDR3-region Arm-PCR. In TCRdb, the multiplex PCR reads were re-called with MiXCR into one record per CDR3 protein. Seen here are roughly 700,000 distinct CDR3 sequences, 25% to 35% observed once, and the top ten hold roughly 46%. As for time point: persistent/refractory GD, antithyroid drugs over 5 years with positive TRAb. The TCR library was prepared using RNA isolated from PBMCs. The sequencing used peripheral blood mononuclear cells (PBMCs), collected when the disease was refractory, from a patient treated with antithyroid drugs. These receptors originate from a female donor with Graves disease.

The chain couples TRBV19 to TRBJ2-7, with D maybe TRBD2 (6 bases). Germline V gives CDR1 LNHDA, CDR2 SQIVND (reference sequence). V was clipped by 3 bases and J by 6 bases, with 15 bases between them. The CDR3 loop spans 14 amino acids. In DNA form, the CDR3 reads TGTGCCAGTAGTATGGCGGGGCCCCCTGGCGAGCAGTACTTC. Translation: CASSMAGPPGEQYF.

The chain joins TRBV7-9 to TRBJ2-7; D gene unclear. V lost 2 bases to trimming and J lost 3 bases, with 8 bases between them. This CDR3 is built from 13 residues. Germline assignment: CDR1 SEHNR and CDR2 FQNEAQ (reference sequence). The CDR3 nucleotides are TGTGCCAGCAGCTTATGGACGGACTACGAGCAGTACTTC. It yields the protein CASSLWTDYEQYF. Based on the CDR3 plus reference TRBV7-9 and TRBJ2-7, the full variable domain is DTGVSQNPRHKITKRGQNVTFRCDPISEHNRLYWYRQTLGQGPEFLTYFQNEAQLEKSRLLSDRFSAERPKGSFSTLEIQRTEQGDSAMYLCASSLWTDYEQYFGPGTRLTVT.

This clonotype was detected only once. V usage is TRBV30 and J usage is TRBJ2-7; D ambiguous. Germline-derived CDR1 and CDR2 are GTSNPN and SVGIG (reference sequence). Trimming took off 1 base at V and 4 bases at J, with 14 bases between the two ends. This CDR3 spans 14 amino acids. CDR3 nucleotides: TGTGCCTGGAGTGGACCCGGAGTTATGTACGAGCAGTACTTC. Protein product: CAWSGPGVMYEQYF.

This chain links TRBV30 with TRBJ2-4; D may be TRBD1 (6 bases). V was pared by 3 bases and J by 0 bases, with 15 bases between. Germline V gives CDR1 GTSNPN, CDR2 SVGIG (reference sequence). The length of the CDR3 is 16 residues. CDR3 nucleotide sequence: TGTGCCTGGAGCCCCCCAGGGACAATAGCCAAAAACATTCAGTACTTC. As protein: CAWSPPGTIAKNIQYF.

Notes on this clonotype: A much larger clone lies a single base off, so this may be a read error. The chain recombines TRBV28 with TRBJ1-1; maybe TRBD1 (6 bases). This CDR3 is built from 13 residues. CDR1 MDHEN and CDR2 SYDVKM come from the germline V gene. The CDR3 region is CASTNQGNTEVFF. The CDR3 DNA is TGTGCCAGCACGAACCAGGGGAACACTGAAGTTTTCTTT.

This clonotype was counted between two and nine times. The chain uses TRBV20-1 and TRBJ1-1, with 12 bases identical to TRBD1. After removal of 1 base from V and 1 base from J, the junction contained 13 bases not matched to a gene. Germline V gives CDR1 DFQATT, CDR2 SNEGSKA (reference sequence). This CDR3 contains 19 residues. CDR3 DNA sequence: TGCAGTGCTAGAGCCCCGACCCGGGACAGGGGGCAGCGGAACACTGAAGCTTTCTTT. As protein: CSARAPTRDRGQRNTEAFF.

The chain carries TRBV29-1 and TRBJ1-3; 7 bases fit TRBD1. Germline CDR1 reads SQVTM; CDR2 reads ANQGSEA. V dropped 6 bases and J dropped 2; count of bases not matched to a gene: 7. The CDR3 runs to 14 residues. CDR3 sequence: CSVDDRVAGNTIYF. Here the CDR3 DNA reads TGCAGCGTGGACGACAGGGTGGCTGGAAACACCATATATTTT.

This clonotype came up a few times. CDR3 sequence reads: CASSYSREQYF. For the CDR3, the DNA is TGTGCCAGCAGTTACTCACGCGAGCAGTACTTC. V is TRBV6-9 and J is TRBJ2-7; no reliable D call. V was clipped by 3 bases and J by 6 bases, with 6 bases between them. Per the germline V gene, CDR1 is MNHGY and CDR2 is SVAAGI. This CDR3 contains 11 residues.

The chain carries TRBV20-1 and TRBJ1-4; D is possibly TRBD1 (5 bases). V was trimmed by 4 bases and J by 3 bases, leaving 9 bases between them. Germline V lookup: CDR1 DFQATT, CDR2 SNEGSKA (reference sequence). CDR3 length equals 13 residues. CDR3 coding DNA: TGCAGTGCTAAGACAGCCTCTAATGAAAAACTGTTTTTT. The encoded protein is CSAKTASNEKLFF.

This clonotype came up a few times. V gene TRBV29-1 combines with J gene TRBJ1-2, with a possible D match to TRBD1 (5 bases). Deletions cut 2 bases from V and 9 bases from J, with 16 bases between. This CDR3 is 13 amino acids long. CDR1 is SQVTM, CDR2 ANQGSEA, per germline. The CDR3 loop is CSVEIEGIGSYTF. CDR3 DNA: TGCAGCGTTGAAATTGAGGGGATAGGAAGCTACACCTTC.

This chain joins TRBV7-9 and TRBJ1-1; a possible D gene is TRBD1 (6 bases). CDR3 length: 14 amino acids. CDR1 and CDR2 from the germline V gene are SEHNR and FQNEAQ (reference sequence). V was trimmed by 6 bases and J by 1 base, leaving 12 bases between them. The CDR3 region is CASSQGRENTEAFF. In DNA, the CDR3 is TGTGCCAGCAGTCAGGGGCGGGAGAACACTGAAGCTTTCTTT.

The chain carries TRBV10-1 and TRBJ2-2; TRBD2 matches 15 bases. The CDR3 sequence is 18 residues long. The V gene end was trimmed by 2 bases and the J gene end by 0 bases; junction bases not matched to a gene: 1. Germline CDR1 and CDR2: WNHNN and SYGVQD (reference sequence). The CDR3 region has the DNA TGCGCCAGCAGTGAGGGACTAGCGGGAGGGGCGAACACCGGGGAGCTGTTTTTT. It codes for CASSEGLAGGANTGELFF.

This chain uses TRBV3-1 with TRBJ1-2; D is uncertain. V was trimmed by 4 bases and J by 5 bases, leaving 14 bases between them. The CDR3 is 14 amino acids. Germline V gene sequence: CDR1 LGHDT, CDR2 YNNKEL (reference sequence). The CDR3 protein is CASSRKQSGYGYTF. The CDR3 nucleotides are TGTGCCAGCAGCCGGAAACAGTCTGGATATGGCTACACCTTC.

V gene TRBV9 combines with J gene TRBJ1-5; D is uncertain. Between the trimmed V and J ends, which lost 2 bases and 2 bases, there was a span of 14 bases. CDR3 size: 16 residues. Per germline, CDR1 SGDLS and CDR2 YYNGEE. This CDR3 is CASSVDPGPGNQPQHF. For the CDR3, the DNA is TGTGCCAGCAGCGTCGATCCAGGACCCGGCAATCAGCCCCAGCATTTT.

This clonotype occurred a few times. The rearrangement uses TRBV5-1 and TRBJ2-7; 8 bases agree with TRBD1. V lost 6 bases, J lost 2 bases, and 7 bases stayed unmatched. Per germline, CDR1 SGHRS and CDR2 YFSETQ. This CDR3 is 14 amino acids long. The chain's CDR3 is CASNPGQAPYEQYF. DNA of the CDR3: TGCGCCAGCAACCCGGGACAGGCCCCCTACGAGCAGTACTTC.

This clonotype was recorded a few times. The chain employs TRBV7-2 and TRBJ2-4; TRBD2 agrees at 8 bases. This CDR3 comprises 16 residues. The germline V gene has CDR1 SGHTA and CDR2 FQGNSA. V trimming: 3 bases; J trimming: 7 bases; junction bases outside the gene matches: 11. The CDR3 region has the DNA TGTGCCAGCAGCTTGTCAGCCGGGACTAGAGCCAACATTCAGTACTTC. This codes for CASSLSAGTRANIQYF.

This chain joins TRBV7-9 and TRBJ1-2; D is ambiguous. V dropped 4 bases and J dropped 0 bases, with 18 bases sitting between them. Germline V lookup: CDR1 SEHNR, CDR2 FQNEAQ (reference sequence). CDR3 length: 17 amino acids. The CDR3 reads CASSSRGPTQANYGYTF. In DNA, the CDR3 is TGTGCCAGCAGCTCACGAGGCCCGACACAAGCTAACTATGGCTACACCTTC. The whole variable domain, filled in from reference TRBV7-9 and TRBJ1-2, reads DTGVSQNPRHKITKRGQNVTFRCDPISEHNRLYWYRQTLGQGPEFLTYFQNEAQLEKSRLLSDRFSAERPKGSFSTLEIQRTEQGDSAMYLCASSSRGPTQANYGYTFGSGTRLTVV.

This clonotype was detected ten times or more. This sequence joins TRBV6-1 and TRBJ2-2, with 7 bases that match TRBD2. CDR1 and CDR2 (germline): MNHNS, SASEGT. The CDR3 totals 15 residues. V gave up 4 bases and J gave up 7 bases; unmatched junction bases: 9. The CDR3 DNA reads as TGTGCCAGCAGTGTACGGGACTACCAAGGCGGGGAGCTGTTTTTT. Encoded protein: CASSVRDYQGGELFF.

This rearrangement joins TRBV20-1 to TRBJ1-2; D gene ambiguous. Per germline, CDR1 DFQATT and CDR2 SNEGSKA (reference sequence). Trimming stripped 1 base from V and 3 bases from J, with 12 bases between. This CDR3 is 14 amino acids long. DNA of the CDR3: TGCAGTGCTAGAGCCATCGACCAGGACTATGGCTACACCTTC. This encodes CSARAIDQDYGYTF.

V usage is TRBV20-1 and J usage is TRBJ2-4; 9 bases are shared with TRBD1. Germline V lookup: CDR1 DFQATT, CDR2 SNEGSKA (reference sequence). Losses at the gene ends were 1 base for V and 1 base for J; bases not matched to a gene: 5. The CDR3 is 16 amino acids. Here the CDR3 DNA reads TGCAGTGCTAGAGCGACAGGGGGAGTCGCCAAAAACATTCAGTACTTC. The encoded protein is CSARATGGVAKNIQYF.

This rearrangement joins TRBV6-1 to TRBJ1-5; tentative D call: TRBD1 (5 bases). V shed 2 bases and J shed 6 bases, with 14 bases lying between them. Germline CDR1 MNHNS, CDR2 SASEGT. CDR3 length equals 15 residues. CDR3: CASSELGAGFQPQHF. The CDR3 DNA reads TGTGCCAGCAGTGAACTTGGGGCAGGGTTTCAGCCCCAGCATTTT.

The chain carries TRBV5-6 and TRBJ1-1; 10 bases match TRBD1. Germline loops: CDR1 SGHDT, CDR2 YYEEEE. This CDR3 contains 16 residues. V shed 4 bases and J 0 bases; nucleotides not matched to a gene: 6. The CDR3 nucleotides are TGTGCCAGCAGCCAGCGGGACAGGGGTATGAACACTGAAGCTTTCTTT. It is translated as CASSQRDRGMNTEAFF.

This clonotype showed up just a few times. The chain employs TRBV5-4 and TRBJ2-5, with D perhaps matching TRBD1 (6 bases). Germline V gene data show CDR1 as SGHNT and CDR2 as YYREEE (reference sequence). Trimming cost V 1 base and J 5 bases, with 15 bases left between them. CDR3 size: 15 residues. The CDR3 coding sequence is TGTGCCAGCAGCTTGCTACAGGGATCGGGGGAGACCCAGTACTTC. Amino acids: CASSLLQGSGETQYF.

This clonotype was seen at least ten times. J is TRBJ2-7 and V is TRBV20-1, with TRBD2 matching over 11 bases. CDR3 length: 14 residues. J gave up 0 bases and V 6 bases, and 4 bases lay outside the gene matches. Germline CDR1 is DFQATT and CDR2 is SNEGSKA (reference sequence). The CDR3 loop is CSATTSGSSYEQYF. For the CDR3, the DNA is TGCAGTGCAACTACTAGCGGGAGCTCCTACGAGCAGTACTTC.

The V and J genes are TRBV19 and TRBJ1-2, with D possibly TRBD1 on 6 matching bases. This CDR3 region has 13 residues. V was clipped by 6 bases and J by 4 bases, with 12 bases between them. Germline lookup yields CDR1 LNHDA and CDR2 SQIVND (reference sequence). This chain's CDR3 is CASSGQLLYGYTF. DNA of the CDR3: TGTGCCAGTAGCGGACAGCTTCTCTATGGCTACACCTTC.

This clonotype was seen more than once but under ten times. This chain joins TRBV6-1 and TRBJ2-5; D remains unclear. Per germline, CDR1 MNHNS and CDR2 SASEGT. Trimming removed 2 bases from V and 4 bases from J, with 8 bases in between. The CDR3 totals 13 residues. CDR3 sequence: CASSETMRETQYF. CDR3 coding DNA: TGTGCCAGCAGTGAAACGATGAGAGAGACCCAGTACTTC.

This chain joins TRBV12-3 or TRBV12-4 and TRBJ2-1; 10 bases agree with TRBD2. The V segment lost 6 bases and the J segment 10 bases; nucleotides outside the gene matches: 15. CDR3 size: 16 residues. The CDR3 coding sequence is TGTGCCAGCAGACGGGAGGCTAGCGGGGGCTCTGGGGAGCAGTTCTTC. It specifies CASRREASGGSGEQFF.

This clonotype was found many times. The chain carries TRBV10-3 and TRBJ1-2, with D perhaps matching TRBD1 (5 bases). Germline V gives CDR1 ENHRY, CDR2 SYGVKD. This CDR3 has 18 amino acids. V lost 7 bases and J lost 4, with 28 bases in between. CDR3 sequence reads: CAIKGDGAGGIGVYGYTF. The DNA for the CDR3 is TGTGCCATCAAAGGGGATGGCGCCGGAGGGATTGGGGTCTATGGCTACACCTTC.

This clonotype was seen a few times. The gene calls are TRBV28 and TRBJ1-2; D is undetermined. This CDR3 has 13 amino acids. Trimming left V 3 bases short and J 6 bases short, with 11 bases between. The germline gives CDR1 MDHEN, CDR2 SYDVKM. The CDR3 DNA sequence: TGTGCCAGCAGTTTGAATTCACCGGATGGCTACACCTTC. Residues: CASSLNSPDGYTF.

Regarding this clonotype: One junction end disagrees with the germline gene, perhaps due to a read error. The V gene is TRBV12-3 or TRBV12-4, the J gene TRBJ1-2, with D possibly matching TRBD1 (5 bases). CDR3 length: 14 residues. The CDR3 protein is CAGSLSGAGYGYTF. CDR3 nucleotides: TGTGCCGGCAGTTTGTCTGGGGCCGGCTATGGCTACACCTTC.